These 7 T cell receptor beta chains originate from one sample sequenced in a study of shared clonotypes between healthy human individuals. The assay was immunoSEQ multiplex PCR, and TCRdb's table has in-frame clones only and misses some. Here the sample spans roughly 890,000 clones, approximately 92% being singletons. Naive CD8 cells lacked CD45RO and underwent positive selection for CCR7, leaving out terminally differentiated effector memory CD45RA+ cells. Sequencing was carried out using naive CD8+ T cells sorted from blood. These receptors all come from a man under 40 in good health.

This chain connects TRBV7-3 to TRBJ2-1, with 7 bases aligning to TRBD2. The CDR3 has 17 residues. CDR1 is SGHTA, CDR2 FQGTGA, per germline. J lost 0 bases, V lost 0 bases, and 5 bases had no gene match. The CDR3: CASSLTASGPSYNEQFF. CDR3 bases: TGTGCCAGCAGCTTAACGGCTAGCGGCCCCTCCTACAATGAGCAGTTCTTC.

J is TRBJ2-7 and V is TRBV5-4, with 9 bases fitting TRBD1. J gave up 5 bases and V 4 bases, and 7 bases lay outside the gene matches. The CDR3 contains 14 residues. Germline values: CDR1 SGHNT, CDR2 YYREEE (reference sequence). The CDR3 nucleotides are TGTGCCAGCAGCGAGGACAGGGGATTCGACGAGCAGTACTTC. Translated, it gives CASSEDRGFDEQYF.

Details on this clone: The identical CDR3 is also encoded by other nucleotide sequences in the sample. The rearrangement joins TRBV2 to TRBJ1-1; D gene uncertain. This CDR3 is 11 amino acids long. Germline values: CDR1 SNHLY, CDR2 FYNNEI. V shed 6 bases and J shed 5 bases, with 7 bases lying between them. The CDR3 protein is CASRGRTEAFF. The CDR3 region has the DNA TGTGCCAGCAGGGGGAGGACTGAAGCTTTCTTT.

CDR3 residues: CASSLAAGSYEQYF. CDR3 coding DNA: TGTGCCAGCAGCTTAGCGGCAGGTTCCTACGAGCAGTACTTC. The chain is built from TRBV7-2 and TRBJ2-7, with D unclear. V shed 0 bases and J shed 1 base, with 7 bases lying between them. The germline V gene has CDR1 SGHTA and CDR2 FQGNSA. The CDR3 contains 14 residues.

The rearrangement joins TRBV7-6 to TRBJ1-2, with D perhaps TRBD1 (6 bases). Per the germline V gene, CDR1 is SGHVS and CDR2 is FNYEAQ. Trimming stripped 3 bases from V and 6 bases from J, with 17 bases between. CDR3 length: 15 residues. The CDR3 loop reads CASSFTGSPLNGYTF. CDR3 in DNA: TGTGCCAGCAGCTTCACAGGGAGTCCCCTCAATGGCTACACCTTC.

This chain connects TRBV27 to TRBJ2-1; TRBD2 aligns across 8 bases. This CDR3 has 14 residues. Trimming at V came to 8 bases and at J to 1 base, leaving 4 bases not matched to a gene. Germline V gives CDR1 MNHEY, CDR2 SMNVEV (reference sequence). CDR3 residues: CASAGLGSYNEQFF. CDR3 DNA: TGTGCCAGCGCGGGACTAGGGTCCTACAATGAGCAGTTCTTC.

The chain carries TRBV27 and TRBJ1-2; D ambiguous. The CDR3 covers 19 residues. Per the germline V gene, CDR1 is MNHEY and CDR2 is SMNVEV (reference sequence). V was pared by 7 bases and J by 5 bases, with 32 bases between. CDR3 loop: CASTPNPVLVISGRYGYTF. CDR3 nucleotide sequence: TGTGCCAGCACTCCCAACCCAGTATTGGTTATTTCGGGTCGGTATGGCTACACCTTC.